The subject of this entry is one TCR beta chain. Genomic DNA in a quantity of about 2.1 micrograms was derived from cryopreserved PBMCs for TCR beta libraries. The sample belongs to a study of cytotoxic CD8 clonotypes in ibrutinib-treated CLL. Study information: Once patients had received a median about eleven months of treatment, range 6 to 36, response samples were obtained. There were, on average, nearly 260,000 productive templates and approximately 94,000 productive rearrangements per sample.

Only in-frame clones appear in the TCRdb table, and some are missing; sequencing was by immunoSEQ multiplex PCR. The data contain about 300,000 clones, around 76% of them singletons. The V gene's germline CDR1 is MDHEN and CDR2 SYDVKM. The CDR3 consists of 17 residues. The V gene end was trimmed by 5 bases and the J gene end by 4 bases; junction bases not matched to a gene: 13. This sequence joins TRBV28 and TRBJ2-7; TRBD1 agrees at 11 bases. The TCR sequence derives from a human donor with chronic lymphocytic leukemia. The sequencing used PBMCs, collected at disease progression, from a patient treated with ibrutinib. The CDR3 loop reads CASSTRGDRGRLYEQYF. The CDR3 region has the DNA TGTGCCAGCAGTACCCGAGGGGACAGGGGGAGGTTGTACGAGCAGTACTTC.